A single sample is the source of the 25 T cell receptor beta chains below, sequenced in a study of Ad26.COV2.S vaccination and SARS-CoV-2 variants. Treatment: about 20 received Ad26.COV2.S at low or high dose, single or two shots; about 5 received placebo; per-sample allocation not given. Samples came from day 63 after the first vaccine or placebo injection. Libraries were prepared by immunoSEQ multiplex PCR; TCRdb keeps only in-frame clonotypes and omits some of them. The sample lists a few hundred thousand clones; about 83% were seen once. Sequenced here: peripheral blood, sampled in a trial of Ad26.COV2.S vaccine versus placebo. The receptors shown here come from a person between 18 and 59 years old who received the Ad26.COV2.S COVID-19 vaccine or a placebo.

The chain links TRBV11-3 to TRBJ2-7, with TRBD2 as a possible D gene (6 bases). CDR3 length: 18 amino acids. With 5 bases removed from V and 2 bases from J, the gap between germline ends came to 25 bases. From germline, CDR1 is SGHNT and CDR2 YENEEA. CDR3 in DNA: TGTGCCAGCAGCCCGGGGGTCGGGTTTCGGACTCCAACCTACGAGCAGTACTTC. Its translation: CASSPGVGFRTPTYEQYF.

The chain couples TRBV5-5 to TRBJ1-1; no clear D gene. The CDR3 has 13 amino acids. CDR1 and CDR2 (germline): SGHKS, YYEKEE (reference sequence). V shed 0 bases and J shed 3 bases, with 6 bases lying between them. CDR3 sequence (DNA): TGTGCCAGCAGCTTGGGTGGGCACACTGAAGCTTTCTTT. Residues: CASSLGGHTEAFF.

The CDR3 coding sequence is TGTGCCAGCAGTGGCTCAGGGAGACAGCCCCAGCATTTT. This gives the protein CASSGSGRQPQHF. The chain couples TRBV2 to TRBJ1-5, with D possibly TRBD1 on 5 matching bases. With 4 bases removed from V and 7 bases from J, the gap between germline ends came to 11 bases. In germline, CDR1 is SNHLY, CDR2 FYNNEI. The CDR3 consists of 13 residues.

This chain joins TRBV30 and TRBJ1-1; 7 bases match TRBD1. There are 15 residues in the CDR3. From germline, CDR1 is GTSNPN and CDR2 SVGIG (reference sequence). Trimming took 1 base from V and 5 from J; bases not matched to a gene: 10. The CDR3 DNA sequence: TGTGCCTGGAGTGCCCGGAGGGGGCACAGTACTGAAGCTTTCTTT. This gives the protein CAWSARRGHSTEAFF.

The V and J genes are TRBV7-9 and TRBJ1-1; D gene unclear. The CDR3 has 13 residues. The germline CDR1 and CDR2 sequences are SEHNR and FQNEAQ (reference sequence). The V gene lost 5 bases and the J gene lost 5 bases, with 12 bases spanning the gap. The CDR3: CASSRKTGTEAFF. In nucleotides, the CDR3 is TGTGCCAGCAGCCGTAAGACTGGAACTGAAGCTTTCTTT.

V usage is TRBV7-8 and J usage is TRBJ2-5; 7 nucleotides agree with TRBD1. V lost 5 bases and J lost 9; bases outside the gene matches: 21. Looked up from germline, CDR1 is SGHVS and CDR2 is FQNEAQ. The CDR3 consists of 17 residues. The CDR3: CASSLRIVSRGLGAQYF. CDR3 nucleotide sequence: TGTGCCAGCAGCCTTAGAATTGTATCGAGGGGGCTAGGGGCCCAGTACTTC.

J is TRBJ2-7 and V is TRBV20-1; 9 nucleotides agree with TRBD2. The CDR3 has 16 residues. Germline CDR1 is DFQATT and CDR2 is SNEGSKA (reference sequence). V dropped 3 bases and J dropped 0; count of bases not matched to a gene: 9. The CDR3 protein is CSASYPAGGHSYEQYF. For the CDR3, the DNA is TGCAGTGCTAGTTATCCAGCGGGGGGACACTCCTACGAGCAGTACTTC.

The chain recombines TRBV2 with TRBJ2-7; 12 bases are a match to TRBD2. This CDR3 comprises 14 residues. Germline assignment: CDR1 SNHLY and CDR2 FYNNEI. J lost 1 base, V lost 8 bases, and 3 bases had no gene match. The CDR3 DNA follows: TGTGCCAGCCGCGGACTAGCGGGATCCTACGAGCAGTACTTC. As protein: CASRGLAGSYEQYF.

The J gene is TRBJ1-2, the V gene TRBV11-2; no reliable D call. Trimming cost V 7 bases and J 2 bases, with 14 bases left between them. CDR1 is SGHAT, CDR2 FQNNGV, per germline. This CDR3 spans 14 amino acids. For the CDR3, the DNA is TGTGCCAGCACCGCGGACCTATCCAACTATGGCTACACCTTC. Amino acid sequence: CASTADLSNYGYTF.

The CDR3 DNA reads as TGTGCCAGCTCGCACAGGGGGACGAACACTGAAGCTTTCTTT. Encoded protein: CASSHRGTNTEAFF. The V call is TRBV18, the J call TRBJ1-1, with 8 bases matching TRBD1. This CDR3 spans 14 amino acids. J lost 1 base, V lost 6 bases, and 4 bases had no gene match. Germline V gives CDR1 KGHSH, CDR2 LQKENI.

The CDR3 DNA reads TGCGCCAGCAGCCAAGATAGAGGCTACACCTTC. Translating it yields CASSQDRGYTF. The J gene is TRBJ1-2, the V gene TRBV4-1; unclear D gene. Germline values: CDR1 MGHRA, CDR2 YSYEKL. The length of the CDR3 is 11 residues. Trimming took off 0 bases at V and 8 bases at J, with 4 bases between the two ends.

The chain carries TRBV15 and TRBJ1-2; 11 positions match TRBD1. In germline, CDR1 is LNHNV, CDR2 YYDKDF (reference sequence). The CDR3 extends over 13 amino acids. The J segment lost 8 bases and the V segment lost 3 bases, leaving 2 bases of the junction unmatched. In DNA, the CDR3 is TGTGCCACCAGCAGGGGACAGGGGGGCGGCTACACCTTC. It encodes CATSRGQGGGYTF.

The chain recombines TRBV7-9 with TRBJ1-2, with D unresolved. The V and J ends lost 1 base and 8 bases respectively, with 11 bases between them. Germline CDR1 is SEHNR and CDR2 is FQNEAQ (reference sequence). The CDR3 covers 13 residues. The chain's CDR3 is CASSLGSIGGYTF. The DNA of the CDR3 is TGTGCCAGCAGCTTAGGCAGCATCGGAGGCTACACCTTC.

The J gene is TRBJ1-6, the V gene TRBV4-1; D unclear. The CDR3 has 15 amino acids. V was trimmed by 4 bases and J by 7 bases, leaving 14 bases between them. Germline V CDR1 and CDR2: MGHRA, YSYEKL. The CDR3: CASSPTRLNNSPLHF. CDR3 DNA sequence: TGCGCCAGCAGCCCCACGCGACTGAACAATTCACCCCTCCACTTT.

V gene TRBV10-1 combines with J gene TRBJ2-5; D is ambiguous. The CDR3 is 15 amino acids. Trimming stripped 0 bases from V and 4 bases from J, with 12 bases between. Per the germline V gene, CDR1 is WNHNN and CDR2 is SYGVQD (reference sequence). The CDR3 spells CASSESNMAPETQYF. As DNA, the CDR3 is TGCGCCAGCAGTGAGTCAAATATGGCACCAGAGACCCAGTACTTC.

The V and J genes are TRBV5-6 and TRBJ1-5; D uncertain. The CDR3 length is 16 residues. The germline V gene encodes CDR1 SGHDT and CDR2 YYEEEE. V was cut by 0 bases and J by 2 bases, with 12 bases left in between. CDR3 sequence (DNA): TGTGCCAGCAGCTTGGGGTTGCGGAGGGGCAATCAGCCCCAGCATTTT. The encoded protein is CASSLGLRRGNQPQHF.

The gene calls are TRBV18 and TRBJ2-1; perhaps TRBD1 as D (6 bases). This CDR3 is built from 12 residues. Germline CDR1 and CDR2: KGHSH and LQKENI. Trimming took off 2 bases at V and 7 bases at J, with 6 bases between the two ends. The CDR3 spells CASSPDRNEQFF. CDR3 bases: TGTGCCAGCTCACCAGACAGGAATGAGCAGTTCTTC.

The chain uses TRBV19 and TRBJ1-5; no definite D call. Germline V gene lookup returns CDR1 LNHDA and CDR2 SQIVND (reference sequence). The CDR3 totals 17 residues. V was pared by 7 bases and J by 0 bases, with 19 bases between. The CDR3 protein is CASTLRVSTYSNQPQHF. CDR3 nucleotide sequence: TGTGCCAGTACCCTCCGGGTCTCGACTTATAGCAATCAGCCCCAGCATTTT.

The V and J genes are TRBV10-2 and TRBJ1-5; D not certain. Per germline, CDR1 WSHSY and CDR2 SAAADI. This CDR3 comprises 15 residues. V was shortened by 2 bases and J by 4 bases, with 12 bases between the two germline ends. In DNA form, the CDR3 reads TGCGCCAGCAGTGAGGGGGTTACCCGTAATCAGCCCCAGCATTTT. It translates to CASSEGVTRNQPQHF.

The V gene is TRBV7-2, the J gene TRBJ2-1; 12 bases map to TRBD2. V gave up 4 bases and J gave up 6 bases; unmatched junction bases: 7. Germline-derived CDR1 and CDR2 are SGHTA and FQGNSA. There are 16 residues in the CDR3. The CDR3 region is CASSSVGTSGFNEQFF. The CDR3, as DNA: TGTGCCAGCAGCTCAGTAGGGACTAGCGGGTTCAATGAGCAGTTCTTC.

J is TRBJ2-7 and V is TRBV5-1; D is possibly TRBD2 (6 bases). This CDR3 contains 13 residues. Trimming took 0 bases from V and 6 from J, leaving 10 bases between them. Germline CDR1 is SGHRS and CDR2 is YFSETQ. The CDR3 DNA reads TGCGCCAGCAGCTTGGGACTAGTCCCCGAGCAGTACTTC. Amino acid sequence: CASSLGLVPEQYF.

The V call is TRBV7-3, the J call TRBJ2-3; D gene ambiguous. Germline V lookup: CDR1 SGHTA, CDR2 FQGTGA. This CDR3 has 15 residues. Trimming pared 6 bases from V and 1 base from J, leaving 14 bases between. The CDR3 reads CASRPDRPGTDTQYF. The CDR3 DNA reads TGTGCCAGCAGGCCGGACCGTCCGGGCACAGATACGCAGTATTTT.

The rearrangement uses TRBV11-3 and TRBJ2-1; tentatively, D is TRBD2 (6 bases). The V end lost 4 bases, the J end lost 3 bases, and 13 bases lay between the germline ends. The CDR3 spans 15 residues. Germline loops: CDR1 SGHNT, CDR2 YENEEA. CDR3 nucleotides: TGTGCCAGCAGCTCTGGAGGGGTCTTCTACAATGAGCAGTTCTTC. Its protein is CASSSGGVFYNEQFF.

This clone has only a few counts. The chain links TRBV11-3 to TRBJ1-6; 8 bases are a match to TRBD1. CDR1 is SGHNT, CDR2 YENEEA, per germline. V shed 3 bases, J shed 9 bases, and the junction held 4 bases outside the gene matches. The CDR3 consists of 14 residues. The CDR3 reads CASSLTGAGSPLHF. CDR3 DNA sequence: TGTGCCAGCAGCTTGACAGGGGCCGGTTCACCCCTCCACTTT.

The V and J genes are TRBV5-6 and TRBJ2-7; D is perhaps TRBD2 (5 bases). The CDR3 loop spans 13 amino acids. Looked up from germline, CDR1 is SGHDT and CDR2 is YYEEEE. The V end was cut by 1 base, the J end by 4 bases, with 9 bases between. The CDR3 spells CASSLQRRYEQYF. In DNA, the CDR3 is TGTGCCAGCAGCTTGCAACGGAGGTACGAGCAGTACTTC.